This T cell receptor beta chain was profiled in a study of metastatic and nonmetastatic thyroid tumors. Study information: Malignant and benign thyroid patients had repertoires compared in peripheral blood and tumor or nodule tissue. General study points: Reportedly, malignant thyroid tumors had significantly higher TCR beta diversity than benign nodules, in blood and tumor.

Authors' analysis steps: The distant-metastasis classifier for papillary thyroid cancer was built from CDR3 differences across clinicopathological groups. TCRdb reanalyzed the PCR reads via MiXCR. The V and J calls here are based on TCRdb, not the publication. The sample shows 27,000 or so clones, 20% to 30% of them seen only once. On this clone: Its antigen is undetermined.

Ahead of thyroid surgery, no patient had received treatment of any kind. The CDR3 loop spans 13 amino acids. The V and J ends lost 8 bases and 9 bases respectively, with 16 bases between them. The V gene's germline CDR1 is MNHEY and CDR2 SMNVEV (reference sequence). The J gene is TRBJ2-2, the V gene TRBV27, with D possibly being TRBD2 (5 bases). The sequence came from a female donor with papillary thyroid cancer or a benign thyroid nodule (not recorded which). Some clones in this sample may be carry-over from other donors' samples. Source material: blood. The CDR3 region has the DNA TGTGCCAGCTCCACTAGGGAAGCCAGGGAGCTGTTTTTT. Protein product: CASSTREARELFF.